A selection of T cell receptor beta chains follows, all from one sample in a study of blood T cell repertoires in COVID-19. The method was immunoSEQ multiplex PCR; TCRdb's version includes in-frame clones alone and lacks a portion of them. The repertoire holds about 160,000 clones, with roughly four fifths as singletons. The sequencing sample was made of peripheral blood. The receptors here all came from a human donor in a cohort sampled during active COVID-19. CDR3s include the opening cysteine and the closing phenylalanine or tryptophan. A D gene is named only where the DNA matches it firmly. Clone size, where shown, is once, few, many, or a class for clones that have expanded.

cdr3_aa: CASSLMGTVLGKLFF
cdr3_nt: TGTGCCAGCAGTTTAATGGGGACAGTGCTCGGAAAACTGTTTTTT
clone_size: .
d_call: TRBD1
j_call: TRBJ1-4
v_call: TRBV28

cdr3_aa: CASSFHGRRADTQYF
cdr3_nt: TGTGCCAGCAGCTTTCACGGGAGAAGGGCAGATACGCAGTATTTT
clone_size: once
d_call: .
j_call: TRBJ2-3
v_call: TRBV7-2

cdr3_aa: CASSGLRDRGYEQYF
cdr3_nt: TGTGCCAGCAGCGGGCTCCGGGACAGGGGCTACGAGCAGTACTTC
clone_size: .
d_call: TRBD1
j_call: TRBJ2-7
v_call: TRBV5-5

cdr3_aa: CASSEQGASGQPQHF
cdr3_nt: TGTGCCAGCAGCGAACAGGGGGCAAGTGGTCAGCCCCAGCATTTT
clone_size: .
d_call: TRBD1
j_call: TRBJ1-5
v_call: TRBV2

cdr3_aa: CASSEARQSYPEQYF
cdr3_nt: TGTGCCAGCAGTGAAGCGCGGCAGTCCTACCCCGAGCAGTACTTC
clone_size: .
d_call: .
j_call: TRBJ2-7
v_call: TRBV6-1

cdr3_aa: CASTRTSGGSYEQYF
cdr3_nt: TGTGCCAGCACCCGAACTAGCGGAGGCTCCTACGAGCAGTACTTC
clone_size: .
d_call: TRBD2
j_call: TRBJ2-7
v_call: TRBV27

cdr3_aa: CASSYPAGHEQYF
cdr3_nt: TGTGCCAGCAGTTACCCGGCGGGGCACGAGCAGTACTTC
clone_size: .
d_call: .
j_call: TRBJ2-7
v_call: TRBV6-2/TRBV6-3

cdr3_aa: CASSRSGTYEQYF
cdr3_nt: TGTGCCAGTAGCCGGAGCGGCACCTACGAGCAGTACTTC
clone_size: .
d_call: .
j_call: TRBJ2-7
v_call: TRBV19

cdr3_aa: CASSKTGIRGQPQHF
cdr3_nt: TGTGCCAGCAGCAAGACAGGGATCAGGGGCCAGCCCCAGCATTTT
clone_size: .
d_call: TRBD1
j_call: TRBJ1-5
v_call: TRBV6-5

cdr3_aa: CASRTGTSRNEQFF
cdr3_nt: TGTGCCAGCAGAACCGGGACTAGCCGCAATGAGCAGTTCTTC
clone_size: few
d_call: TRBD2
j_call: TRBJ2-1
v_call: TRBV7-2